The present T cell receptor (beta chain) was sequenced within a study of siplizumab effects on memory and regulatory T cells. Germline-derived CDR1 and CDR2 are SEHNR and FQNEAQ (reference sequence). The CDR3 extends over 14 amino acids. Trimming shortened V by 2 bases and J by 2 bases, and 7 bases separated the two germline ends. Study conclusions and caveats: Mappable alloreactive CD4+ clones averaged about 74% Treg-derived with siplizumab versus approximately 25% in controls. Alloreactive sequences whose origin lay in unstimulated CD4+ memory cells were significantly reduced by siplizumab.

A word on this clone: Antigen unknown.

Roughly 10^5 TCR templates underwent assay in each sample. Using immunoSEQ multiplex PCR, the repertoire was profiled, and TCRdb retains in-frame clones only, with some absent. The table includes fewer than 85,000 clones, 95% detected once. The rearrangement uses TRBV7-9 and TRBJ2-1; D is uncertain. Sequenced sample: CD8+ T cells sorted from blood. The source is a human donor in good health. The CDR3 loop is CASSLRETYNEQFF. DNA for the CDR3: TGTGCCAGCAGCTTAAGGGAAACCTACAATGAGCAGTTCTTC. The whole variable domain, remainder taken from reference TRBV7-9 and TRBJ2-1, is DTGVSQNPRHKITKRGQNVTFRCDPISEHNRLYWYRQTLGQGPEFLTYFQNEAQLEKSRLLSDRFSAERPKGSFSTLEIQRTEQGDSAMYLCASSLRETYNEQFFGPGTRLTVL.